The entry below describes one T cell receptor beta chain. Profiled with immunoSEQ multiplex PCR; TCRdb holds only in-frame clones, not every one. The sample has around 80,000 clones, roughly 94% seen once. Germline loops: CDR1 ENHRY, CDR2 SYGVKD. This CDR3 is built from 17 residues. Trimming removed 10 bases at V and 0 bases at J, with 23 bases between. The record originates from a study of T cell changes during pregnancy in multiple sclerosis. The sequence was obtained from a female donor with multiple sclerosis, enrolled in a pregnancy study. The genes are TRBV10-3 and TRBJ2-3; D may be TRBD1 or TRBD2 (7 bases each). The sample consisted of peripheral blood, taken before pregnancy. The CDR3 nucleotides read TGTGCCACCAGGGGGAGGGATTTTTTCACTAGCACAGATACGCAGTATTTT. Amino acids: CATRGRDFFTSTDTQYF.